The 25 T cell receptor beta chains given below trace back to one sample, sequenced in a study of tumor-infiltrating lymphocytes in primary liver carcinoma. The study co-extracted DNA and RNA from around 18-30 mg of unsorted bulk tissue. TCR beta cDNA was reverse-transcribed from around 0.55 ug of total RNA. The reaction used a constant-region primer and ProtoScript II reverse transcriptase. What produced the TCR beta libraries was three nested multiplex PCR rounds using slightly modified ARM-PCR. The opening two PCR rounds, around 11 cycles each, paired TRBV1-TRBV30 forward primers with a C-beta reverse primer. MiXCR, run by TCRdb on the multiplex PCR reads, gives a single entry per CDR3 protein. The table records 150,000 to 200,000 distinct CDR3 sequences, 85% of them present only once. Sequenced input: tumor tissue from primary liver carcinoma. These receptors all stem from a man in his forties with primary liver carcinoma and hepatitis B virus infection.

This sequence joins TRBV12-3 or TRBV12-4 and TRBJ2-2; no clear D. V gave up 9 bases and J gave up 5 bases, with 10 bases separating them. This CDR3 has 12 amino acids. The CDR3 region is CASAYTTGELFF. Here the CDR3 DNA reads TGTGCCAGTGCCTATACAACCGGGGAGCTGTTTTTT.

V and J are TRBV20-1 and TRBJ2-1; 12 bases align to TRBD2. The V and J ends lost 5 bases and 6 bases, in that order; junction bases with no gene match: 5. Germline CDR1 is DFQATT and CDR2 is SNEGSKA (reference sequence). The CDR3 sequence is 14 residues long. CDR3 loop: CSASASGRANEQFF. CDR3 coding DNA: TGCAGTGCTTCCGCTAGCGGGAGGGCCAATGAGCAGTTCTTC.

This clonotype was picked up many times. This chain links TRBV5-4 with TRBJ2-2; tentatively, D is TRBD1 (6 bases). The CDR3 is made up of 13 amino acids. Looked up from germline, CDR1 is SGHNT and CDR2 is YYREEE (reference sequence). V lost 2 bases and J 5 bases, leaving 7 bases between the germline ends. The CDR3 DNA is TGTGCCAGCAGCTTCAGGGGAACCGGGGAGCTGTTTTTT. Translating gives CASSFRGTGELFF.

This chain uses TRBV5-6 with TRBJ1-1; 9 positions match TRBD1. CDR1 is SGHDT and CDR2 is YYEEEE in the germline V gene. This CDR3 has 14 amino acids. Trimming took 0 bases from V and 7 from J; bases not matched to a gene: 4. In nucleotides, the CDR3 is TGTGCCAGCAGCTTGGCACGGACAGGGGTTGAAGCTTTCTTT. Protein sequence: CASSLARTGVEAFF.

The rearrangement joins TRBV11-1 to TRBJ2-3; D gene uncertain. Germline CDR1 reads SGHAT; CDR2 reads FQDESV (reference sequence). The CDR3 consists of 13 residues. Trimming left V 6 bases short and J 11 bases short, with 18 bases between. The CDR3 coding sequence is TGTGCCAGCAGATTTATTGGTACACATAGGCAGTATTTT. Translated: CASRFIGTHRQYF. Full variable domain (outside the CDR3, taken from reference TRBV11-1 and TRBJ2-3): EAEVAQSPRYKITEKSQAVAFWCDPISGHATLYWYRQILGQGPELLVQFQDESVVDDSQLPKDRFSAERLKGVDSTLKIQPAELGDSAMYLCASRFIGTHRQYFGPGTRLTVL.

The sample holds one count of this clonotype. Germline and junction disagree at one end, which may indicate a read error. V and J are TRBV6-5 and TRBJ2-7; 9 nucleotides line up with TRBD2. CDR3 length: 13 amino acids. Germline V lookup: CDR1 MNHEY, CDR2 SVGAGI. The CDR3 DNA is TGTGCCAACAGTTCCGGACTAGCGTACGTGCAGTACTTC. Protein: CANSSGLAYVQYF.

The rearrangement joins TRBV29-1 to TRBJ2-5; D is tentatively TRBD1 or TRBD2 (5 bases each). The CDR3 has 12 amino acids. CDR1 is SQVTM and CDR2 is ANQGSEA in the germline V gene. V was shortened by 7 bases and J by 13 bases, with 22 bases between the two germline ends. Written as DNA, the CDR3 is TGCAGCGCCTGGGGGTACCAAGAGACCATGTACTTC. It encodes CSAWGYQETMYF.

With regard to this clonotype: The missing conserved phenylalanine or tryptophan at the end of this CDR3 makes a read error likely. The rearrangement links TRBV6-2 or TRBV6-3 to TRBJ2-7; D not resolved. V was trimmed by 2 bases and J by 8 bases, leaving 19 bases between them. Germline V CDR1 and CDR2: MNHEY, SVGEGT. There are 15 residues in the CDR3. In DNA form, the CDR3 reads TGTGCCAGCAGTTACCCGGGCGAGAGAAGGTGCAAGCAGTACTTA. It encodes CASSYPGERRCKQYL.

Concerning this clonotype itself: Possible read error: a much larger clone is one base away. The chain has TRBV28 and TRBJ2-2, with 8 bases identical to TRBD2. The CDR3 loop spans 16 amino acids. CDR1 and CDR2 from the germline V gene are MDHEN and SYDVKM. In DNA form, the CDR3 reads TGTGCCGGCAGAAACCCCAGCGGGAGTGGCACCGGGGAGCTGTTTTTT. Its protein is CAGRNPSGSGTGELFF. The full variable domain, its missing parts supplied by reference TRBV28 and TRBJ2-2, is DVKVTQSSRYLVKRTGEKVFLECVQDMDHENMFWYRQDPGLGLRLIYFSYDVKMKEKGDIPEGYSVSREKKERFSLILESASTNQTSMYLCAGRNPSGSGTGELFFGEGSRLTVL.

A few counts support this clonotype. One end of the junction varies from germline; a read error may be responsible. The CDR3 spells CASSYRTGNEQLF. DNA for the CDR3: TGTGCCAGCAGCTATCGAACGGGCAATGAGCAGTTATTC. The chain uses TRBV5-5 and TRBJ2-1; D remains ambiguous. This CDR3 spans 13 amino acids. CDR1 and CDR2 from the germline V gene are SGHKS and YYEKEE (reference sequence).

With regard to this clonotype: With a much larger clone just one base away, this may be a read error. The rearrangement uses TRBV2 and TRBJ2-5, with a weak D call TRBD2 (6 bases). Trimming took off 8 bases at V and 2 bases at J, with 15 bases between the two ends. The CDR3 spans 14 residues. Germline lookup yields CDR1 SNHLY and CDR2 FYNNEI. Here the CDR3 reads CASVQGLRQETQYF. The CDR3 DNA reads TGTGCCAGCGTCCAGGGACTCCGACAAGAGACCCAGTACTTC.

The chain combines TRBV7-9 with TRBJ2-1; D unclear. Trimming left V 2 bases short and J 8 bases short, with 13 bases between. In germline, CDR1 is SEHNR, CDR2 FQNEAQ (reference sequence). The CDR3 spans 14 residues. The CDR3 DNA follows: TGTGCCAGCAGCTTACCGCCACAGTTCGATGAGCAGTTCTTC. Translating gives CASSLPPQFDEQFF.

V and J are TRBV6-2 or TRBV6-3 and TRBJ2-7, with D possibly matching TRBD1 (6 bases). The CDR3 covers 17 residues. Germline CDR1 is MNHEY and CDR2 is SVGEGT. Trimming removed 7 bases at V and 11 bases at J, with 33 bases between. CDR3 sequence: CASTRNLGTQGAYVKYF. CDR3 coding DNA: TGTGCCAGCACCCGCAATTTAGGGACACAGGGAGCCTACGTGAAGTACTTC.

With regard to this clonotype: Without the conserved terminal phenylalanine or tryptophan, this CDR3 likely stems from a read error. The DNA is omitted, as the CDR3 cannot be located on it reliably, and the CDR3 follows TCRdb's listing. V usage is TRBV6-5 and J usage is TRBJ2-7; the table's TRBD1 call for D was not verified on the DNA. The CDR3 spans 15 amino acids, including both terminal residues. Germline V CDR1 and CDR2: MNHEY, SVGAGI. The CDR3 protein is CASSPAGTVSYEHYL.

The V call is TRBV6-1, the J call TRBJ2-5; D assignment may be TRBD1 or TRBD2 (5 bases each). V was shortened by 10 bases and J by 2 bases, with 20 bases between the two germline ends. The V gene's germline CDR1 is MNHNS and CDR2 SASEGT. The CDR3 is 15 residues long. This CDR3 is CAMSPEEGRQETQYF. The CDR3, as DNA: TGTGCCATGAGTCCGGAAGAGGGACGGCAAGAGACCCAGTACTTC.

This chain joins TRBV21-1 and TRBJ2-3; TRBD1, as called in the table, went unchecked against the DNA. TRBV21-1 is an annotated pseudogene. The CDR3 sequence is 15 residues long. The CDR3 loop is CASSSPGQGPYTQYF. The CDR3 DNA reads as TGTGCAAGCAGCTCACCAGGACAGGGCCCATATACGCAGTATTTT.

As for this clonotype: The junction does not match germline at one end; this may be a read error. The chain couples TRBV7-9 to TRBJ2-2, with 9 bases that match TRBD1. Germline assignment: CDR1 SEHNR and CDR2 FQNEAQ (reference sequence). There are 15 residues in the CDR3. The CDR3, as DNA: TGTGCCGGCAGCGCCGGGACAGGGATGACAGGGGAGCTGTTTTTT. It yields the protein CAGSAGTGMTGELFF.

V usage is TRBV20-1 and J usage is TRBJ2-3; TRBD2 matches 8 bases. The germline V gene encodes CDR1 DFQATT and CDR2 SNEGSKA (reference sequence). The CDR3 contains 12 residues. The ends lost 8 bases at V and 3 bases at J; junction bases unmatched: 4. The CDR3 spells CSTTSGTDTQYF. DNA for the CDR3: TGCAGTACTACTAGCGGTACAGATACGCAGTATTTT.

The table lists this clonotype with a few counts. V is TRBV7-9 and J is TRBJ2-7; TRBD1 aligns across 10 bases. The CDR3 totals 16 residues. CDR1 is SEHNR, CDR2 FQNEAQ, per germline (reference sequence). V was pared by 2 bases and J by 4 bases, with 8 bases of the junction left unmatched. DNA of the CDR3: TGTGCCAGCAGCTTATTAGGGGGACAGGGGAATTACGAGCAGTACTTC. It codes for CASSLLGGQGNYEQYF.

Notes on this clonotype: Because the CDR3 is missing its conserved closing phenylalanine or tryptophan, this is likely a read error. The V and J genes are TRBV6-2 or TRBV6-3 and TRBJ2-1; tentatively, D is TRBD2 (7 bases). The V gene's germline CDR1 is MNHEY and CDR2 SVGEGT. The CDR3 covers 14 residues. This chain's CDR3 is CASSHGAGADEQFL. The DNA for the CDR3 is TGTGCCAGCAGCCACGGCGCGGGGGCCGATGAACAGTTCCTC.

This clonotype was picked up one time. A much more abundant neighbour one base away suggests this may be a read error. This chain links TRBV30 with TRBJ2-2, with D possibly being TRBD2 (5 bases). Germline CDR1 GTSNPN, CDR2 SVGIG (reference sequence). The CDR3 is 12 residues long. The CDR3 region is CASERNTGVLFF. The CDR3 DNA reads TGTGCCTCGGAGCGGAACACCGGGGTGCTGTTTTTT.

A note on this clonotype: Because the CDR3 is missing its conserved closing phenylalanine or tryptophan, this is likely a read error. The rearrangement links TRBV29-1 to TRBJ2-5; TRBD1 aligns across 7 bases. CDR3 length: 15 residues. V trimming: 1 base; J trimming: 4 bases; junction bases outside the gene matches: 9. Germline CDR1 reads SQVTM; CDR2 reads ANQGSEA. In nucleotides, the CDR3 is TGCAGCGTTGAAGCGGATAGGGGGCGATCAGAGACCCAGTACTCC. Its protein product is CSVEADRGRSETQYS.

The genes are TRBV28 and TRBJ1-6, with unresolved D. The CDR3 runs 14 residues. V was pared by 2 bases and J by 7 bases, with 9 bases between. Germline V gene lookup returns CDR1 MDHEN and CDR2 SYDVKM. CDR3 protein: CASSLIGLNSPLHF. The CDR3 DNA reads as TGTGCCAGCAGTTTAATCGGGTTAAATTCACCCCTCCACTTT. Full variable domain (rest looked up from reference TRBV28 and TRBJ1-6): DVKVTQSSRYLVKRTGEKVFLECVQDMDHENMFWYRQDPGLGLRLIYFSYDVKMKEKGDIPEGYSVSREKKERFSLILESASTNQTSMYLCASSLIGLNSPLHFGNGTRLTVT.

This clonotype was observed a handful of times. One end of the junction does not line up with germline, which may come from a read error. The genes are TRBV5-1 and TRBJ1-1; D uncertain. CDR1 is SGHRS and CDR2 is YFSETQ in the germline V gene. The CDR3 has 14 amino acids. CDR3 nucleotide sequence: TGCGCCAGCAGCCTGGACGGCATGAACACTGAAGTTTTCTTT. Protein product: CASSLDGMNTEVFF.

This chain links TRBV10-3 with TRBJ1-2; D is uncertain. CDR1 and CDR2 (germline): ENHRY, SYGVKD. Trimming stripped 0 bases from V and 5 bases from J, with 1 base between. The CDR3 contains 11 residues. The CDR3 spells CAISESYGYTF. The CDR3 nucleotides read TGTGCCATCAGTGAGTCTTATGGCTACACCTTC.